This TCR beta chain is drawn from a study of CD8 T cell repertoires and HIV-1 epitope variants. Study-wide context: Each of Twenty-five Gag and Nef epitope peptides stimulated a separate culture. Tested: three Gag epitope families, Nef HW9 and YT9.

Produced via immunoSEQ multiplex PCR; TCRdb's table is partial and in-frame only. The sample includes thousands of clones, under 70% of them seen just once. The germline V gene has CDR1 SGHRS and CDR2 YFSETQ. V lost 4 bases to trimming and J lost 6 bases, with 17 bases between them. This CDR3 comprises 15 residues. Study results and caveats: The TAALDMSHF plasma variant had no responses, unlike KF9 (about 5 clonotypes) and HW9 (one).

In regard to this clone: Its antigen is not identified.

Sequenced material: cultured CD8+ T cells derived from PBMCs. The TCR was taken from a male donor with HIV. J is TRBJ1-5 and V is TRBV5-1; TRBD1 might be the D (5 bases). The CDR3 reads CASSPTTGTGQPQHF. The CDR3 DNA follows: TGCGCCAGCAGCCCAACAACCGGGACGGGTCAGCCCCAGCATTTT.